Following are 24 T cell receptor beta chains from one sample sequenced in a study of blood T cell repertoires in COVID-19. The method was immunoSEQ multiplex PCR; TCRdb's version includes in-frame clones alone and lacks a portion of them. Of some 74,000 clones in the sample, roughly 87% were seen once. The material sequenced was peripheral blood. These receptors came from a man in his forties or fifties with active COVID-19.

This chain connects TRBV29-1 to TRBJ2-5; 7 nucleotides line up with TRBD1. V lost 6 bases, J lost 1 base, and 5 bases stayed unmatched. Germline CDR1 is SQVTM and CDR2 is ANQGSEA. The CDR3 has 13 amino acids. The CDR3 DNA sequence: TGCAGCGTATATACAGGGGTCCAAGAGACCCAGTACTTC. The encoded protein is CSVYTGVQETQYF.

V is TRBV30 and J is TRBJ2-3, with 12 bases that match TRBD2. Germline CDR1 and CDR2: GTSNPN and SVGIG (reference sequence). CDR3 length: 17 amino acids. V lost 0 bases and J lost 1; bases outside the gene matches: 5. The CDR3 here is CAWSVSRTSGGTDTQYF. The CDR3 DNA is TGTGCCTGGAGTGTAAGCCGGACTAGCGGGGGCACAGATACGCAGTATTTT.

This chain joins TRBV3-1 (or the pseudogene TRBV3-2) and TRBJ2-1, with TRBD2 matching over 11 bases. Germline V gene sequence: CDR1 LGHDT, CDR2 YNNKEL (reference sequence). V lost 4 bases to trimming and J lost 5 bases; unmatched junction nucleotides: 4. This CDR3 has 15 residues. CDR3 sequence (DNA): TGTGCCAGCAGCCCGGTACTAGCGGGAGACAATGAGCAGTTCTTC. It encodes CASSPVLAGDNEQFF.

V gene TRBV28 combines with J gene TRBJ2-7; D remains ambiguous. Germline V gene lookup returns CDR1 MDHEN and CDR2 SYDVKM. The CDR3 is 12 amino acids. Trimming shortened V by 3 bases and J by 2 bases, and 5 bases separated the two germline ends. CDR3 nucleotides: TGTGCCAGCAGTTTTGCGACCTACGAGCAGTACTTC. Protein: CASSFATYEQYF.

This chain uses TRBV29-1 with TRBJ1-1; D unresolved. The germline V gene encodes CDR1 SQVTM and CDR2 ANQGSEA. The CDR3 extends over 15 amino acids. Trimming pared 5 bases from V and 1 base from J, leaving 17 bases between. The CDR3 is CSVHRETKRNTEAFF. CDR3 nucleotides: TGCAGCGTTCACCGGGAAACAAAAAGGAACACTGAAGCTTTCTTT.

The CDR3 bases are TGTGCCAGTAGTATAAGGCAGGAACTTTCACCCCTCCACTTT. This gives the protein CASSIRQELSPLHF. The genes are TRBV19 and TRBJ1-6; D remains ambiguous. V gave up 2 bases and J gave up 9 bases, with 11 bases separating them. CDR3 size: 14 residues. The germline V gene has CDR1 LNHDA and CDR2 SQIVND (reference sequence).

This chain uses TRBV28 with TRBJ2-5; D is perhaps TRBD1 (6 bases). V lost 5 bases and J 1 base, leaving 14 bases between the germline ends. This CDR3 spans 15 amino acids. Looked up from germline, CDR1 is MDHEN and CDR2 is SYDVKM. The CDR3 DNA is TGTGCCAGCAGTAAGGAACAGGGCTTCCAAGAGACCCAGTACTTC. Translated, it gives CASSKEQGFQETQYF.

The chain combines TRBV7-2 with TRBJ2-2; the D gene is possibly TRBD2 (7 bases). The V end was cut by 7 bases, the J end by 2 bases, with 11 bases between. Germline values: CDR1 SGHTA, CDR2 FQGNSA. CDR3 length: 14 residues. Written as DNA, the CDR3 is TGTGCCAGCAACCGGGGGGCAAACACCGGGGAGCTGTTTTTT. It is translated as CASNRGANTGELFF.

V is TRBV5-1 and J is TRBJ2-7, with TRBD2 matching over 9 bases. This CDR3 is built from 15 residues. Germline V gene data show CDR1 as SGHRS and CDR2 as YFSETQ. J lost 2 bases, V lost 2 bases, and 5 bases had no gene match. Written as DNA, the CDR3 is TGCGCCAGCAGCTTAAGAGCGGGGGGCCCCTACGAGCAGTACTTC. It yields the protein CASSLRAGGPYEQYF.

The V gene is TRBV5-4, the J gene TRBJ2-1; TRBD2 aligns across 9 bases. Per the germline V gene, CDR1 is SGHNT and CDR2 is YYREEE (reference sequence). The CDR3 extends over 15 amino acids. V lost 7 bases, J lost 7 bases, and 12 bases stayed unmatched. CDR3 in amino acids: CASLRLTSGGNEQFF. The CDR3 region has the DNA TGTGCCAGCCTCCGCTTGACTAGCGGTGGGAATGAGCAGTTCTTC.

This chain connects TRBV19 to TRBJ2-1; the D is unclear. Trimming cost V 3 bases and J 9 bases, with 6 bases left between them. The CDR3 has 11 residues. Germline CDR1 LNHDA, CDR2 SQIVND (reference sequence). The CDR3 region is CASSIRSEQFF. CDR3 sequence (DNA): TGTGCCAGTAGTATTAGGAGTGAGCAGTTCTTC.

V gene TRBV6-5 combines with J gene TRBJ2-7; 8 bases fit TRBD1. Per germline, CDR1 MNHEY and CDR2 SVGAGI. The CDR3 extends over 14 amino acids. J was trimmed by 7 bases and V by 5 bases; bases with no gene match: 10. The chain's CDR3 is CASSTNGQGSEQYF. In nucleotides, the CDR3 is TGTGCCAGCAGTACAAACGGACAGGGTTCGGAGCAGTACTTC.

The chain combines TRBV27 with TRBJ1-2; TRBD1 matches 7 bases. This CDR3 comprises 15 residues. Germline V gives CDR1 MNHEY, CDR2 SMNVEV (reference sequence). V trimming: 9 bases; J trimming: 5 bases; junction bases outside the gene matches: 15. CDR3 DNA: TGTGCCAGTCGAACTACCAGGGGGTATAGGTATGGCTACACCTTC. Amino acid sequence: CASRTTRGYRYGYTF.

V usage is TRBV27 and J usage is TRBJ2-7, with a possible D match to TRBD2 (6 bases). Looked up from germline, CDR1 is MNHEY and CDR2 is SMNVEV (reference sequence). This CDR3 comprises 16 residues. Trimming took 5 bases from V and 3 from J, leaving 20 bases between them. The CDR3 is CASSRPGGAGLYEQYF. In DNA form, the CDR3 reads TGTGCCAGCAGTAGACCAGGAGGGGCGGGTCTCTACGAGCAGTACTTC.

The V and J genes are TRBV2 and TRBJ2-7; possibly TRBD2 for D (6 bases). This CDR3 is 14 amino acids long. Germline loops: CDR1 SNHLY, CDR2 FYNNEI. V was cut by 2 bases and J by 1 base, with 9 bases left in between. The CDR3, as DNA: TGTGCCAGCAGTGAAATAGCGGCTTCCTACGAGCAGTACTTC. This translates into CASSEIAASYEQYF.

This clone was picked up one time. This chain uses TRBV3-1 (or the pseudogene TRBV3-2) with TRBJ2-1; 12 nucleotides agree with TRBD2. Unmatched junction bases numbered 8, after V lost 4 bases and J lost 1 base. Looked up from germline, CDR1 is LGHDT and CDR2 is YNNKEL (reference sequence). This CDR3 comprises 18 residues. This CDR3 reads CASSLQGLAGGSYNEQFF. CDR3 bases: TGTGCCAGCAGCCTCCAGGGGCTAGCGGGAGGGTCCTACAATGAGCAGTTCTTC.

This CDR3 is CASIADSYEQYF. The DNA of the CDR3 is TGTGCCAGCATCGCGGACTCCTACGAGCAGTACTTC. The genes are TRBV25-1 and TRBJ2-7; no reliable D call. CDR1 and CDR2 (germline): MGHDK, SYGVNS. V lost 7 bases and J lost 0, with 7 bases in between. The CDR3 is 12 residues long.

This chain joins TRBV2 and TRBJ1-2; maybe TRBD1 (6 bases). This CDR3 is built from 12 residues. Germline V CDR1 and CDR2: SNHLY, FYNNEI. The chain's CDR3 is CVLTGYARGYTF. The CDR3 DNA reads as TGTGTCCTTACAGGGTACGCTCGGGGCTACACCTTC.

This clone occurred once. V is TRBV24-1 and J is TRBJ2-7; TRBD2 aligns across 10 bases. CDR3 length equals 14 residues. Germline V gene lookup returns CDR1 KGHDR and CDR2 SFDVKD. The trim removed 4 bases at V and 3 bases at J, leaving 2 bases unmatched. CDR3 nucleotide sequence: TGTGCCACCAGTGAAGCTAGCGGGAGCTACGAGCAGTACTTC. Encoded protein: CATSEASGSYEQYF.

The CDR3 sequence: CASSFLAGGSYNEQFF. The CDR3 region has the DNA TGTGCCAGCAGTTTTCTAGCGGGAGGCTCCTACAATGAGCAGTTCTTC. The chain has TRBV28 and TRBJ2-1; 11 bases align to TRBD2. The CDR3 has 16 amino acids. CDR1 is MDHEN, CDR2 SYDVKM, per germline. V was clipped by 3 bases and J by 0 bases; unmatched bases: 1.

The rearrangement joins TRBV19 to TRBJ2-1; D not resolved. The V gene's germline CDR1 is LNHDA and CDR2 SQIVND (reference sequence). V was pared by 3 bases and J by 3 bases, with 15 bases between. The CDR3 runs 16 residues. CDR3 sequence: CASSIPLGVGYNEQFF. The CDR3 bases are TGTGCCAGTAGTATTCCCCTAGGAGTTGGCTACAATGAGCAGTTCTTC.

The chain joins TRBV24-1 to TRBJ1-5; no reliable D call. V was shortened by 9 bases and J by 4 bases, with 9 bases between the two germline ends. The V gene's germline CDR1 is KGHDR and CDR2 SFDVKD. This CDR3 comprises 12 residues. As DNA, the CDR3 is TGTGCCACCTCCCGGGGAAATCAGCCCCAGCATTTT. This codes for CATSRGNQPQHF.

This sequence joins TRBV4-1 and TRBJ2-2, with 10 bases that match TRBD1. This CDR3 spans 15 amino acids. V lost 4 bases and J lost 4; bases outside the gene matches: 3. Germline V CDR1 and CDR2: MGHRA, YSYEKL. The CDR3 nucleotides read TGCGCCAGCAGCCCCCGGGACAGGGGCACCGGGGAGCTGTTTTTT. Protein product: CASSPRDRGTGELFF.

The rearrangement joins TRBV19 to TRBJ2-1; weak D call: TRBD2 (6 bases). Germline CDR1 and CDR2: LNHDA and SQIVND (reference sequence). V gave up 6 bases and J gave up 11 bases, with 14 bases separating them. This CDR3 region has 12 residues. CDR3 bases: TGTGCCAGTAGGGGCGGGGCCATGAAGCAGTTCTTC. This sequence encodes CASRGGAMKQFF. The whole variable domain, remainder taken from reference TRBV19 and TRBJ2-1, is DGGITQSPKYLFRKEGQNVTLSCEQNLNHDAMYWYRQDPGQGLRLIYYSQIVNDFQKGDIAEGYSVSREKKESFPLTVTSAQKNPTAFYLCASRGGAMKQFFGPGTRLTVL.